This T cell receptor beta chain was found in a study of blood T cell repertoires in COVID-19. On the study more broadly: Sites across the United States, Italy and Spain contributed samples from acute and convalescent COVID-19. T cells, B-cell-depleted T cells, or PBMCs provided the cDNA or gDNA that served as material.

Assay used: immunoSEQ multiplex PCR; TCRdb lists only in-frame clones, some missing. This sample has 200,000 to 250,000 clones, with just over 90% found just once. This CDR3 is built from 14 residues. Germline V gives CDR1 ENHRY, CDR2 SYGVKD. Trimming at V came to 10 bases and at J to 5 bases, leaving 12 bases not matched to a gene. The rearrangement links TRBV10-3 to TRBJ2-3; 7 bases are shared with TRBD2. Sequenced sample: peripheral blood. The origin of this receptor is a man aged 25 to 40 with acute or convalescent COVID-19. The DNA for the CDR3 is TGTGCCACCGCCCTGTCGGGAGGTCTAGATACGCAGTATTTT. Translation: CATALSGGLDTQYF.